These T cell receptor beta chains were read from a single sample in a study of shared clonotypes between healthy human individuals. Method: immunoSEQ multiplex PCR; TCRdb's copy keeps in-frame clones and lacks some. The repertoire holds about 680,000 clones, roughly nine tenths seen once, with approximately 24% in the top ten. The sequencing input was naive CD8+ T cells sorted from blood. The receptor set was obtained from a man aged 25-45 years in good health. Each CDR3 is given with its conserved first and last residue. D genes are given only for firm matches. The size entry is marked missing in some rows and otherwise reads once, few, many or a size class.

D gene,clone size,J gene,V gene,CDR3 protein,CDR3 DNA
-,-,TRBJ2-2,TRBV4-3,CASSQDSDGELFF,TGCGCCAGCAGCCAAGATTCCGACGGGGAGCTGTTTTTT
-,-,TRBJ2-3,TRBV5-1,CASSLDVSRVRTDTQYF,TGCGCCAGCAGCTTGGATGTTAGCCGGGTTCGCACAGATACGCAGTATTTT
-,-,TRBJ2-1,TRBV2,CASSGRLVNEQFF,TGTGCCAGCAGTGGTCGACTAGTCAATGAGCAGTTCTTC
TRBD2,-,TRBJ2-3,TRBV13,CASSFVREGVGDTQYF,TGTGCCAGCAGCTTTGTGAGGGAGGGCGTAGGAGATACGCAGTATTTT
-,-,TRBJ1-2,TRBV6-6,CASSYAIGSGLGGYTF,TGTGCCAGCAGTTACGCCATCGGAAGTGGTCTGGGGGGCTACACCTTC
-,-,TRBJ2-2,TRBV6-6,CASKRLLETTTGELFF,TGTGCCAGTAAACGCCTGTTGGAGACAACAACCGGGGAGCTGTTTTTT
-,-,TRBJ2-7,TRBV4-1,CASSPSLIGEQYF,TGCGCCAGCAGCCCCTCCCTGATTGGCGAGCAGTACTTC
-,-,TRBJ2-1,TRBV4-1,CASSQVAISSSYNEQFF,TGCGCCAGCAGCCAAGTAGCGATATCCAGCTCCTACAATGAGCAGTTCTTC
TRBD1,-,TRBJ1-2,TRBV27,CASRPIDILAESTGDVLGYTF,TGTGCCAGCAGGCCGATCGACATCTTAGCCGAATCGACAGGGGACGTTCTCGGCTACACCTTC
TRBD1,-,TRBJ2-7,TRBV7-9,CASSGTGISSYEQYF,TGTGCCAGCAGCGGGACAGGTATAAGCTCCTACGAGCAGTACTTC
-,-,TRBJ2-5,TRBV7-9,CASSFGWETQYF,TGTGCCAGCAGCTTCGGTTGGGAGACCCAGTACTTC
TRBD2,-,TRBJ2-7,TRBV5-3,CARSYGAGGPSEQYF,TGTGCCAGAAGCTATGGAGCGGGAGGGCCCAGCGAGCAGTACTTC
-,-,TRBJ2-3,TRBV14,CASSQEEVSDTQYF,TGTGCCAGCAGCCAAGAGGAGGTTTCAGATACGCAGTATTTT
-,-,TRBJ1-4,TRBV11-2,CASSYRQAVEKLFF,TGTGCCAGCAGCTACCGACAGGCGGTTGAAAAACTGTTTTTT
TRBD2,-,TRBJ2-1,TRBV10-1,CASSAGTSGNWLLGEQFF,TGCGCCAGCAGCGCCGGGACTAGCGGGAATTGGTTGCTGGGTGAGCAGTTCTTC
TRBD1,-,TRBJ1-1,TRBV7-9,CASSSGTEMNTEAFF,TGTGCCAGCAGCTCCGGGACAGAGATGAACACTGAAGCTTTCTTT
TRBD2,-,TRBJ2-3,TRBV7-8,CASSLAVGRADTQYF,TGTGCCAGCAGCTTAGCAGTAGGGAGGGCAGATACGCAGTATTTT
-,-,TRBJ2-1,TRBV28,CASSLIPQGLVGWGEQFF,TGTGCCAGCAGTTTAATACCCCAGGGGCTAGTGGGGTGGGGTGAGCAGTTCTTC
-,-,TRBJ2-1,TRBV18,CASSPVESYNEQFF,TGTGCCAGCTCACCGGTAGAATCCTACAATGAGCAGTTCTTC
TRBD1,-,TRBJ2-7,TRBV9,CASSVRTGGEQYF,TGTGCCAGCAGCGTTCGGACAGGCGGCGAGCAGTACTTC
-,many,TRBJ2-3,TRBV27,CASGDGSVPDTQYF,TGTGCCAGCGGAGACGGATCCGTCCCGGATACGCAGTATTTT
-,-,TRBJ2-3,TRBV10-3,CATTLRAGADTQYF,TGTGCCACGACTCTCCGAGCAGGGGCAGATACGCAGTATTTT
TRBD1,-,TRBJ1-1,TRBV5-1,CASSAGGAFAEAFF,TGCGCCAGCAGCGCAGGGGGAGCCTTCGCTGAAGCTTTCTTT
-,-,TRBJ2-7,TRBV28,CASSFGQRYEQYF,TGTGCCAGCAGTTTTGGGCAGCGATACGAGCAGTACTTC